What follows is one T cell receptor (beta chain) and its context. Per the original methods: Amplification with reference gene primers provided the estimates of nucleated cell counts. The repertoire was sequenced with immunoSEQ multiplex PCR; TCRdb's copy has only in-frame clones and lacks some. V and J calls and clone size come straight from that table; D and trimming were deduced from the DNA. The sample has approximately 360,000 clones; 90% are singletons. This sample was taken from a study of blood T cell repertoires in COVID-19. Study summary: Specimens from acute and convalescent COVID-19 originated in the United States, Italy and Spain. PBMCs, B-cell-depleted T cells, or T cells provided the cDNA or gDNA that made up the material.

From germline, CDR1 is SGDLS and CDR2 YYNGEE. The CDR3 spans 14 residues. V trimming: 0 bases; J trimming: 4 bases; junction bases outside the gene matches: 1. This receptor was obtained from a man younger than 35 with active or convalescent COVID-19. This chain links TRBV9 with TRBJ1-2, with 9 bases that match TRBD1. Specimen: peripheral blood. The CDR3 sequence is CASSVATGGYGYTF. DNA for the CDR3: TGTGCCAGCAGCGTAGCGACAGGGGGCTATGGCTACACCTTC.